The 27 T cell receptor beta chains given below trace back to one sample, sequenced in a study of T-cell reconstitution after alpha-beta-depleted transplantation in children. Construction of the TCRbeta library involved unique molecular identifiers. TCRdb ran MiXCR on the PCR reads and lists one entry per CDR3 protein. This sample has roughly 590,000 distinct CDR3 sequences, with approximately 17% found just once. This specimen consisted of PBMCs from the stem cell graft donor, obtained from the stem cell graft. The receptors stem from a human donor who donated a stem cell graft to a child with acute myeloid leukemia.

This clonotype occurred many times. This chain uses TRBV12-3 or TRBV12-4 with TRBJ2-3; tentatively, D is TRBD1 (5 bases). V was trimmed by 5 bases and J by 1 base, leaving 13 bases between them. This CDR3 spans 15 amino acids. The CDR3 nucleotides read TGTGCCAGCAGTACCGACAGTTGGGGCACAGATACGCAGTATTTT. Its translation is CASSTDSWGTDTQYF.

V usage is TRBV20-1 and J usage is TRBJ1-5; no clear D. The CDR3 spans 14 residues. Looked up from germline, CDR1 is DFQATT and CDR2 is SNEGSKA (reference sequence). The germline V and J ends were trimmed by 6 bases and 2 bases, with 14 bases remaining between them. For the CDR3, the DNA is TGCAGTGCCCCGAACCGGAGGGGCAATCAGCCCCAGCATTTT. Its protein product is CSAPNRRGNQPQHF.

This clonotype was seen at least ten times. The chain couples TRBV6-4 to TRBJ1-1, with D tentatively TRBD1 (6 bases). Trimming removed 4 bases from V and 1 base from J, with 10 bases in between. Germline assignment: CDR1 MRHNA and CDR2 SNTAGT. The CDR3 spans 14 residues. CDR3 DNA: TGTGCCAGCAGTGTTAAGGGGGGGAACACTGAAGCTTTCTTT. This sequence encodes CASSVKGGNTEAFF.

V usage is TRBV11-3 and J usage is TRBJ2-1, with a possible D match to TRBD1 (5 bases). The CDR3 extends over 12 amino acids. V was trimmed by 5 bases and J by 8 bases, leaving 10 bases between them. Per germline, CDR1 SGHNT and CDR2 YENEEA. CDR3 coding DNA: TGTGCCAGCAGCAAGGAAGGGGATGAGCAGTTCTTC. Translating it yields CASSKEGDEQFF.

This clonotype was recorded many times. The V gene is TRBV20-1, the J gene TRBJ2-3; D is ambiguous. V gave up 3 bases and J gave up 3 bases, with 13 bases separating them. The CDR3 runs 14 residues. The V gene's germline CDR1 is DFQATT and CDR2 SNEGSKA (reference sequence). The CDR3 DNA is TGCAGTGCTAGTTCTGGCCTCGGGACAGATACGCAGTATTTT. Protein: CSASSGLGTDTQYF.

This chain joins TRBV6-1 and TRBJ2-1; 7 nucleotides line up with TRBD1. Germline CDR1 is MNHNS and CDR2 is SASEGT. The CDR3 has 15 amino acids. V lost 4 bases and J lost 5; bases outside the gene matches: 8. The CDR3 nucleotides are TGTGCCAGCAGTGCAACAGGGGCAGGGGACAATGAGCAGTTCTTC. Translating it yields CASSATGAGDNEQFF.

This clonotype was seen a few times. V usage is TRBV6-1 and J usage is TRBJ2-2; a possible D gene is TRBD1 (6 bases). Germline V lookup: CDR1 MNHNS, CDR2 SASEGT. The CDR3 consists of 15 residues. V was clipped by 6 bases and J by 0 bases, with 11 bases between them. DNA of the CDR3: TGTGCCAGCAGAATTCAGGGGACGAACACCGGGGAGCTGTTTTTT. Translating it yields CASRIQGTNTGELFF.

The rearrangement joins TRBV11-2 to TRBJ2-3; D ambiguous. This CDR3 is 16 amino acids long. CDR1 is SGHAT, CDR2 FQNNGV, per germline. V shed 2 bases and J shed 0 bases, with 12 bases lying between them. The CDR3 sequence: CASSLIFDSSTDTQYF. CDR3 DNA: TGTGCCAGCAGCTTAATCTTTGATTCTAGCACAGATACGCAGTATTTT. Full variable domain (rest looked up from reference TRBV11-2 and TRBJ2-3): EAGVAQSPRYKIIEKRQSVAFWCNPISGHATLYWYQQILGQGPKLLIQFQNNGVVDDSQLPKDRFSAERLKGVDSTLKIQPAKLEDSAVYLCASSLIFDSSTDTQYFGPGTRLTVL.

CDR3 DNA: TGCAGTGCTAGAAACAGGGAGGCGATGAACACTGAAGCTTTCTTT. Amino acids: CSARNREAMNTEAFF. J is TRBJ1-1 and V is TRBV20-1; D might be TRBD1 (6 bases). The CDR3 runs to 15 residues. V was cut by 2 bases and J by 0 bases, with 13 bases left in between. CDR1 is DFQATT, CDR2 SNEGSKA, per germline (reference sequence).

DNA for the CDR3: TGCAGTGCTAGGCACAAAAACGTGGGGCCCGATGGAGCTTTCTTT. This sequence encodes CSARHKNVGPDGAFF. This rearrangement joins TRBV20-1 to TRBJ1-1; TRBD1 is a possible D gene (5 bases). With 3 bases removed from V and 10 bases from J, the gap between germline ends came to 24 bases. The CDR3 length is 15 residues. Germline loops: CDR1 DFQATT, CDR2 SNEGSKA (reference sequence).

The V call is TRBV5-6, the J call TRBJ2-1; D may correspond to TRBD1 or TRBD2 (5 bases each). CDR1 is SGHDT, CDR2 YYEEEE, per germline. The CDR3 is 14 residues long. The V and J ends lost 7 bases and 4 bases respectively, with 15 bases between them. The CDR3 nucleotides are TGTGCCAGCGGCCCGGGGCTCTTGTACAATGAGCAGTTCTTC. Its protein is CASGPGLLYNEQFF.

This clonotype was counted ten times or more. This chain joins TRBV20-1 and TRBJ2-7; D not certain. This CDR3 contains 11 residues. The germline gives CDR1 DFQATT, CDR2 SNEGSKA (reference sequence). Trimming removed 6 bases at V and 5 bases at J, with 11 bases between. CDR3 residues: CSAENEDEQYF. The CDR3 DNA is TGCAGTGCAGAGAATGAGGACGAGCAGTACTTC.

This rearrangement joins TRBV7-6 to TRBJ2-3; TRBD1 agrees at 9 bases. The CDR3 loop spans 16 amino acids. V trimming: 6 bases; J trimming: 1 base; junction bases outside the gene matches: 8. Germline CDR1 SGHVS, CDR2 FNYEAQ. The CDR3 loop is CASSVQGAVGTDTQYF. The CDR3 nucleotides are TGTGCCAGCAGTGTACAGGGGGCAGTAGGCACAGATACGCAGTATTTT.

Many counts were recorded for this clonotype. The chain has TRBV12-3 or TRBV12-4 and TRBJ2-7; D gene uncertain. CDR3 length: 11 amino acids. Trimming pared 5 bases from V and 7 bases from J, leaving 9 bases between. CDR3 bases: TGTGCCAGCAGTAGAAGTAGGGAGCAGTACTTC. Amino acids: CASSRSREQYF.

J is TRBJ1-1 and V is TRBV7-8, with 7 bases aligning to TRBD1. The ends lost 7 bases at V and 8 bases at J; junction bases unmatched: 13. The length of the CDR3 is 14 residues. Per germline, CDR1 SGHVS and CDR2 FQNEAQ. The CDR3 region has the DNA TGTGCCAGCACCCTTCGAGGAGGGGGCCGGGAAGCTTTCTTT. Translating gives CASTLRGGGREAFF.

V and J are TRBV4-1 and TRBJ1-1, with D unclear. The CDR3 runs to 14 residues. Deletions cut 2 bases from V and 1 base from J, with 8 bases between. Per germline, CDR1 MGHRA and CDR2 YSYEKL. CDR3 nucleotide sequence: TGCGCCAGCAGCCAACGAGGACCGAACACTGAAGCTTTCTTT. The encoded protein is CASSQRGPNTEAFF.

The table lists this clonotype with a few counts. This chain uses TRBV6-1 with TRBJ1-5; the D is unclear. The length of the CDR3 is 16 residues. The germline CDR1 and CDR2 sequences are MNHNS and SASEGT. With 6 bases removed from V and 0 bases from J, the gap between germline ends came to 15 bases. CDR3 loop: CASSSLGVTSNQPQHF. CDR3 nucleotides: TGTGCCAGCAGCTCCTTAGGCGTTACTAGCAATCAGCCCCAGCATTTT.

The genes are TRBV7-8 and TRBJ2-7; D is possibly TRBD1 or TRBD2 (5 bases each). CDR3 length: 14 amino acids. Per the germline V gene, CDR1 is SGHVS and CDR2 is FQNEAQ. Trimming stripped 5 bases from V and 3 bases from J, with 14 bases between. The CDR3 protein is CASSASRDVYEQYV. The CDR3 DNA reads TGTGCCAGCAGCGCATCCAGGGACGTCTACGAGCAGTACGTC.

This clonotype was counted ten times or more. J is TRBJ2-7 and V is TRBV12-3 or TRBV12-4; 9 bases map to TRBD1. V trimming: 5 bases; J trimming: 3 bases; junction bases outside the gene matches: 5. There are 14 residues in the CDR3. The CDR3 DNA reads TGTGCCAGCAGTCCCACAGGGGGCGGCTACGAGCAGTACTTC. Its translation: CASSPTGGGYEQYF.

This clonotype was counted many times. The gene calls are TRBV20-1 and TRBJ2-7; tentative D call: TRBD1 (6 bases). Per the germline V gene, CDR1 is DFQATT and CDR2 is SNEGSKA (reference sequence). V lost 3 bases and J 4 bases, leaving 19 bases between the germline ends. The CDR3 spans 15 residues. CDR3 protein: CSASEPGRDNYEQYV. The CDR3 coding sequence is TGCAGTGCTAGCGAGCCGGGACGGGACAATTACGAGCAGTACGTC.

The chain is built from TRBV6-5 and TRBJ2-1; D may be TRBD1 (5 bases). CDR1 and CDR2 (germline): MNHEY, SVGAGI. Trimming removed 5 bases at V and 4 bases at J, with 9 bases between. This CDR3 region has 13 residues. As DNA, the CDR3 is TGTGCCAGCAGTAACAGGATATACAATGAGCAGTTCTTC. Translating it yields CASSNRIYNEQFF.

The chain uses TRBV20-1 and TRBJ2-5; 7 nucleotides line up with TRBD2. V dropped 1 base and J dropped 0; count of bases not matched to a gene: 5. CDR3 size: 15 residues. Germline V lookup: CDR1 DFQATT, CDR2 SNEGSKA (reference sequence). The CDR3 bases are TGCAGTGCTAGAGTTCCAGCGGGGTACCAAGAGACCCAGTACTTC. It yields the protein CSARVPAGYQETQYF.

This clonotype has only a few counts. The chain is built from TRBV18 and TRBJ2-2; D is possibly TRBD1 or TRBD2 (5 bases each). The CDR3 sequence is 13 residues long. Between the trimmed V and J ends, which lost 8 bases and 2 bases, there was a span of 9 bases. CDR1 and CDR2 from the germline V gene are KGHSH and LQKENI. The CDR3 reads CASGTPNTGELFF. CDR3 bases: TGTGCCAGCGGGACCCCTAACACCGGGGAGCTGTTTTTT.

This clonotype showed up just once. The V call is TRBV5-6, the J call TRBJ2-2; 7 positions agree with TRBD1. V dropped 3 bases and J dropped 3; count of bases not matched to a gene: 5. The CDR3 contains 15 residues. The germline V gene has CDR1 SGHDT and CDR2 YYEEEE. For the CDR3, the DNA is TGTGCCAGCAGCTCTACAGGGGTGTACACCGGGGAGCTGTTTTTT. Its protein product is CASSSTGVYTGELFF.

Concerning this clonotype itself: A much larger clone differs by one base, so this may be a read error. The chain couples TRBV20-1 to TRBJ2-7, with TRBD1 identical over 11 bases. CDR3 size: 15 residues. Germline CDR1 reads DFQATT; CDR2 reads SNEGSKA (reference sequence). CDR3 DNA: TGCTGTGCTAGAGAGGGGACAGGGGGCTCCTACGAGCAGTACTTC. Protein: CCAREGTGGSYEQYF.

There are a few counts of this clonotype. J is TRBJ2-1 and V is TRBV20-1, with 11 nucleotides matching TRBD2. With V trimmed by 3 bases and J by 4 bases, 17 bases remained unmatched. This CDR3 spans 19 amino acids. CDR1 DFQATT and CDR2 SNEGSKA come from the germline V gene (reference sequence). The DNA of the CDR3 is TGCAGTGCTAGGGCATCCGATTCCTCTAGCGGGGGGCCGTACAATGAGCAGTTCTTC. It codes for CSARASDSSSGGPYNEQFF.

The chain uses TRBV7-2 and TRBJ2-3, with a possible D match to TRBD2 (5 bases). CDR1 is SGHTA, CDR2 FQGNSA, per germline. The length of the CDR3 is 13 residues. V shed 7 bases and J shed 6 bases, with 14 bases lying between them. CDR3 sequence: CASTSPPGDTQYF. DNA for the CDR3: TGTGCCAGCACCTCACCTCCGGGGGATACGCAGTATTTT. Full variable domain (remainder filled in from reference TRBV7-2 and TRBJ2-3): GAGVSQSPSNKVTEKGKDVELRCDPISGHTALYWYRQSLGQGLEFLIYFQGNSAPDKSGLPSDRFSAERTGGSVSTLTIQRTQQEDSAVYLCASTSPPGDTQYFGPGTRLTVL.